These 8 T cell receptor beta chains share one sample of origin, sequenced in a study of blood T cell repertoires in COVID-19. Here immunoSEQ multiplex PCR was the method, and the copy in TCRdb shows in-frame clones only, minus some. The sample consists of some 140,000 clones, 80% to 85% of them appearing once. Sequenced input: peripheral blood. These receptors were obtained from a woman aged 55-69 years with active or convalescent COVID-19.

This clone is labeled as medium-sized. This chain joins TRBV19 and TRBJ1-4; D is uncertain. The V end lost 7 bases, the J end lost 6 bases, and 6 bases lay between the germline ends. Germline V gives CDR1 LNHDA, CDR2 SQIVND (reference sequence). The length of the CDR3 is 11 residues. The CDR3 loop is CASTNHEKLFF. CDR3 nucleotides: TGTGCCAGTACTAACCATGAAAAACTGTTTTTT. Together with reference TRBV19 and TRBJ1-4, the CDR3 gives the full variable domain: DGGITQSPKYLFRKEGQNVTLSCEQNLNHDAMYWYRQDPGQGLRLIYYSQIVNDFQKGDIAEGYSVSREKKESFPLTVTSAQKNPTAFYLCASTNHEKLFFGSGTQLSVL.

The rearrangement links TRBV10-2 to TRBJ2-1; 7 bases line up with TRBD1. CDR1 and CDR2 (germline): WSHSY, SAAADI. V dropped 8 bases and J dropped 2; count of bases not matched to a gene: 3. This CDR3 spans 13 amino acids. The CDR3 loop reads CASRDRPYNEQFF. The CDR3 DNA reads TGCGCCAGCCGGGACAGACCCTACAATGAGCAGTTCTTC.

The chain joins TRBV19 to TRBJ2-2, with 7 nucleotides matching TRBD1. The germline CDR1 and CDR2 sequences are LNHDA and SQIVND (reference sequence). Losses at the gene ends were 7 bases for V and 2 bases for J; bases not matched to a gene: 7. This CDR3 is 15 amino acids long. CDR3 loop: CASTSGTANTGELFF. As DNA, the CDR3 is TGTGCCAGTACCTCCGGGACAGCCAACACCGGGGAGCTGTTTTTT.

The genes are TRBV28 and TRBJ1-5, with 7 bases that match TRBD1. Germline loops: CDR1 MDHEN, CDR2 SYDVKM. V lost 6 bases, J lost 9 bases, and 14 bases stayed unmatched. CDR3 size: 15 residues. CDR3: CASRPDRYGGWPQHF. The CDR3 DNA follows: TGTGCCAGCAGGCCGGACAGGTACGGGGGTTGGCCCCAGCATTTT.

Only a few counts were recorded for this clone. The V and J genes are TRBV4-2 and TRBJ1-1; 7 bases fit TRBD1. CDR3 size: 16 residues. Trimming took 0 bases from V and 2 from J; bases not matched to a gene: 6. The germline V gene has CDR1 LGHNA and CDR2 YNFKEQ. The CDR3 sequence: CASSQDQGEANTEAFF. In DNA, the CDR3 is TGTGCCAGCAGCCAAGATCAGGGGGAGGCTAACACTGAAGCTTTCTTT.

The V and J genes are TRBV19 and TRBJ1-2; 7 bases line up with TRBD1. CDR3 size: 14 residues. The V segment lost 9 bases and the J segment 3 bases; nucleotides outside the gene matches: 10. CDR1 LNHDA and CDR2 SQIVND come from the germline V gene (reference sequence). CDR3 loop: CASPDREDDYGYTF. In DNA form, the CDR3 reads TGTGCCAGCCCCGACAGGGAGGATGACTATGGCTACACCTTC.

The V call is TRBV9, the J call TRBJ2-7, with D maybe TRBD1 (6 bases). Germline V gene data show CDR1 as SGDLS and CDR2 as YYNGEE. V gave up 0 bases and J gave up 4 bases, with 11 bases separating them. The CDR3 has 14 residues. The CDR3 DNA reads TGTGCCAGCAGCGTAGCAGGGGACGGTTACGAGCAGTACTTC. Its protein is CASSVAGDGYEQYF.

The V and J genes are TRBV7-2 and TRBJ2-7; D ambiguous. The CDR3 covers 13 residues. V lost 5 bases, J lost 3 bases, and 11 bases lay in between. Germline V CDR1 and CDR2: SGHTA, FQGNSA. In DNA form, the CDR3 reads TGTGCCAGCAGCCAATCAACCGGCTACGAGCAGTACGTC. It is translated as CASSQSTGYEQYV.